This T cell receptor (beta chain) came from a study of blood T cells in healthy people across ages. The study, taken as a whole, reports: Long-lived and aged donors differed, with more naive CD4+ cells and higher diversity in the long-lived.

PCR was performed a second time for about 7 to 11 cycles using a sample-barcoded 5' primer and a J-beta primer mix. TCRdb reprocessed the 5' RACE reads with MiXCR, giving one entry per CDR3 protein. In the table there are about 830,000 distinct CDR3 sequences, over 45% of which are singletons. The CDR3 loop spans 15 amino acids. V dropped 2 bases and J dropped 2 bases, with 11 bases sitting between them. Germline CDR1 and CDR2: MNHNY and SVGAGI (reference sequence). Note on this clonotype: Its antigen is undetermined.

V and J are TRBV6-6 and TRBJ2-3, with a tentative D call TRBD1 (6 bases). Sequenced material: blood. The receptor was derived from a man aged 25 to 40 in good health. The CDR3 is CASSYVDRTTDTQYF. Here the CDR3 DNA reads TGTGCCAGCAGTTACGTGGACAGAACCACAGATACGCAGTATTTT.